The rows below give T cell receptor beta chains drawn from one sample of a study of identical twins. TCRdb fed the 5' RACE reads into MiXCR, producing one record per CDR3 protein. Of about 570,000 distinct CDR3 sequences in the sample, just under 10% were seen once. The data also belong to a second study, concerning yellow fever vaccine responses in identical twins.

The sequenced material came from PBMCs. The receptor source for this set is a woman aged 18-30 years in good health. Both conserved end residues are part of each CDR3. Fields, in order: CDR3 protein, CDR3 DNA, clone size, J gene, V gene, D gene. A D gene is named only where the DNA matches it firmly. Clone size appears in some rows only: once, few, many, or a class for an expanded clone.

CDR3: CSVATSVAISEQYF
DNA: TGCAGCGTTGCCACGTCTGTAGCCATCTCCGAGCAGTACTTC
size: -
J: TRBJ2-7
V: TRBV29-1
D: -

CDR3: CASSSGQGSIGEKLFF
DNA: TGTGCCAGCAGCTCCGGACAGGGTTCAATAGGGGAAAAACTGTTTTTT
size: -
J: TRBJ1-4
V: TRBV5-6
D: TRBD1

CDR3: CSVEDRLAGLYEQFF
DNA: TGCAGCGTTGAAGATCGACTAGCGGGATTGTATGAGCAGTTCTTC
size: many
J: TRBJ2-1
V: TRBV29-1
D: TRBD2

CDR3: CSIRTSGRVAYNEQFF
DNA: TGCAGCATTCGGACTAGCGGGAGAGTCGCCTACAATGAGCAGTTCTTC
size: many
J: TRBJ2-1
V: TRBV20-1
D: TRBD2

CDR3: CASSLDGRGSYEQYF
DNA: TGCGCCAGCAGCTTAGACGGGAGGGGCTCCTACGAGCAGTACTTC
size: many
J: TRBJ2-7
V: TRBV5-1
D: TRBD2

CDR3: CASSLTGVGAGANVLTF
DNA: TGTGCCAGCAGCTTAACGGGGGTTGGGGCTGGGGCCAACGTCCTGACTTTC
size: -
J: TRBJ2-6
V: TRBV7-3
D: -

CDR3: CATSPRSSYNEQFF
DNA: TGTGCCACCAGTCCCAGGAGCTCCTACAATGAGCAGTTCTTC
size: -
J: TRBJ2-1
V: TRBV24-1
D: -

CDR3: CAIGRTSGGYEQYF
DNA: TGTGCCATCGGGAGGACTAGCGGGGGGTACGAGCAGTACTTC
size: many
J: TRBJ2-7
V: TRBV10-3
D: TRBD2

CDR3: CARGNTGANVLTF
DNA: TGTGCCAGAGGCAACACTGGGGCCAACGTCCTGACTTTC
size: few
J: TRBJ2-6
V: TRBV2
D: -

CDR3: CASSFVGASGNYEQYF
DNA: TGTGCCAGCAGTTTCGTGGGGGCTAGCGGAAACTACGAGCAGTACTTC
size: many
J: TRBJ2-7
V: TRBV12-3/TRBV12-4
D: -

CDR3: CASSLEGGMKTQYF
DNA: TGCGCCAGCAGCTTGGAAGGGGGCATGAAGACCCAGTACTTC
size: many
J: TRBJ2-5
V: TRBV5-1
D: TRBD1

CDR3: CASSWDRGEQYF
DNA: TGTGCCAGCAGCTGGGACAGGGGCGAGCAGTACTTC
size: few
J: TRBJ2-7
V: TRBV12-3/TRBV12-4
D: TRBD1

CDR3: CASSAGGQFGYTF
DNA: TGTGCCAGCAGTGCCGGCGGACAGTTCGGCTACACCTTC
size: few
J: TRBJ1-2
V: TRBV6-1
D: -

CDR3: CASSSQDRGGQYF
DNA: TGTGCCAGCAGCTCCCAAGACAGGGGCGGGCAGTACTTC
size: -
J: TRBJ2-7
V: TRBV27
D: TRBD1

CDR3: CASSLDSGRQFF
DNA: TGTGCCAGCAGCTTGGATAGCGGGAGGCAGTTCTTC
size: -
J: TRBJ2-1
V: TRBV5-5
D: TRBD2

CDR3: CASSPFDSPAETQYF
DNA: TGTGCCAGCTCACCTTTTGACAGTCCCGCAGAGACCCAGTACTTC
size: few
J: TRBJ2-5
V: TRBV18
D: -

CDR3: CASSWTWGQSKNIQYF
DNA: TGTGCCAGCAGCTGGACCTGGGGTCAGTCGAAAAACATTCAGTACTTC
size: few
J: TRBJ2-4
V: TRBV5-5
D: -

CDR3: CASSNRDLVAKNIQYF
DNA: TGTGCCAGCAGTAACCGGGACTTAGTAGCCAAAAACATTCAGTACTTC
size: many
J: TRBJ2-4
V: TRBV6-5
D: -

CDR3: CASSLEDSPEAYEQYF
DNA: TGTGCCAGCAGCTTAGAGGACAGTCCCGAGGCCTACGAGCAGTACTTC
size: -
J: TRBJ2-7
V: TRBV7-9
D: -

CDR3: CSVGFGQQNEKLFF
DNA: TGCAGCGTTGGGTTTGGACAGCAAAATGAAAAACTGTTTTTT
size: many
J: TRBJ1-4
V: TRBV29-1
D: -

CDR3: CSVGTSGRYEQYF
DNA: TGCAGCGTCGGGACTAGCGGACGATACGAGCAGTACTTC
size: many
J: TRBJ2-7
V: TRBV29-1
D: TRBD2

CDR3: CATRRTENTGELFF
DNA: TGTGCCACCAGAAGGACAGAGAACACCGGGGAGCTGTTTTTT
size: few
J: TRBJ2-2
V: TRBV24-1
D: -

CDR3: CASSSRNQPQHF
DNA: TGTGCCAGCAGTTCTCGCAATCAGCCCCAGCATTTT
size: few
J: TRBJ1-5
V: TRBV28
D: -

CDR3: CSVQGATTANVLTF
DNA: TGCAGTGTGCAGGGGGCGACCACGGCCAACGTCCTGACTTTC
size: many
J: TRBJ2-6
V: TRBV20-1
D: TRBD1

CDR3: CASSQAPLTGELFF
DNA: TGTGCCAGCAGCCAAGCTCCACTCACCGGGGAGCTGTTTTTT
size: once
J: TRBJ2-2
V: TRBV14
D: -

CDR3: CASSSDSVNPEAFF
DNA: TGTGCCAGCAGCTCGGACAGTGTCAACCCTGAAGCTTTCTTT
size: many
J: TRBJ1-1
V: TRBV7-9
D: -

CDR3: CATSRDAQDSGYTF
DNA: TGTGCCACCAGCAGAGATGCCCAGGACAGTGGCTACACCTTC
size: many
J: TRBJ1-2
V: TRBV15
D: -

CDR3: CASSFESSGRVYEQYF
DNA: TGTGCCAGCAGTTTTGAGTCTAGCGGGAGGGTATACGAGCAGTACTTC
size: many
J: TRBJ2-7
V: TRBV6-5
D: TRBD2

CDR3: CAISEKETQYF
DNA: TGTGCCATCAGTGAAAAAGAGACCCAGTACTTC
size: many
J: TRBJ2-5
V: TRBV10-3
D: -

CDR3: CAISGQWEQYF
DNA: TGTGCCATCAGTGGGCAGTGGGAGCAGTACTTC
size: few
J: TRBJ2-7
V: TRBV10-3
D: -

CDR3: CASSFKVAGGEQYF
DNA: TGTGCCAGCAGCTTCAAGGTAGCGGGAGGGGAGCAGTACTTC
size: -
J: TRBJ2-7
V: TRBV7-2
D: TRBD2

CDR3: CSARLANKISYEQYF
DNA: TGCAGTGCTAGACTAGCAAATAAGATATCCTACGAGCAGTACTTC
size: -
J: TRBJ2-7
V: TRBV20-1
D: -

CDR3: CASSYRDRGLLVNYGYTF
DNA: TGTGCCAGCAGTTACAGGGACAGGGGGCTCTTGGTTAACTATGGCTACACCTTC
size: few
J: TRBJ1-2
V: TRBV6-5
D: TRBD1

CDR3: CAWSVLVYNEQFF
DNA: TGTGCCTGGAGTGTTCTGGTTTACAATGAGCAGTTCTTC
size: -
J: TRBJ2-1
V: TRBV30
D: -

CDR3: CASSFGLRGLDEQFF
DNA: TGTGCCAGCAGTTTCGGACTCAGAGGGTTGGATGAGCAGTTCTTC
size: -
J: TRBJ2-1
V: TRBV12-3/TRBV12-4
D: -

CDR3: CASSQYRVDTGELFF
DNA: TGTGCCAGCAGTCAATACAGGGTGGACACCGGGGAGCTGTTTTTT
size: many
J: TRBJ2-2
V: TRBV27
D: -

CDR3: CASSLLSGREETQYF
DNA: TGTGCCAGCAGCTTGCTCAGCGGGAGAGAAGAGACCCAGTACTTC
size: few
J: TRBJ2-5
V: TRBV5-5
D: TRBD2

CDR3: CATSPGGTDVYEQYF
DNA: TGTGCCACCAGCCCAGGCGGGACAGACGTCTACGAGCAGTACTTC
size: many
J: TRBJ2-7
V: TRBV24-1
D: -

CDR3: CSARGGGQSPLHF
DNA: TGCAGTGCTAGAGGGGGAGGACAATCACCCCTCCACTTT
size: -
J: TRBJ1-6
V: TRBV20-1
D: -

CDR3: CASSLDRGGNEQFF
DNA: TGTGCCAGCAGCTTGGACAGGGGGGGCAATGAGCAGTTCTTC
size: many
J: TRBJ2-1
V: TRBV5-1
D: TRBD1

CDR3: CASSLGQGPWAEAFF
DNA: TGCGCCAGCAGCTTGGGGCAGGGACCGTGGGCTGAAGCTTTCTTT
size: many
J: TRBJ1-1
V: TRBV5-1
D: -

CDR3: CASSPSLGDAYEQYF
DNA: TGTGCCAGCAGTCCTAGTCTGGGGGACGCCTACGAGCAGTACTTC
size: -
J: TRBJ2-7
V: TRBV7-6
D: -

CDR3: CASSFTGTPLGEQYF
DNA: TGTGCCAGCAGTTTTACGGGAACCCCCTTGGGGGAGCAGTACTTC
size: -
J: TRBJ2-7
V: TRBV27
D: -

CDR3: CASSFRLNTGELFF
DNA: TGTGCCAGCAGCTTTCGCTTAAACACCGGGGAGCTGTTTTTT
size: -
J: TRBJ2-2
V: TRBV5-5
D: -

CDR3: CSVDGGPGTSGTYEQYF
DNA: TGCAGCGTGGACGGGGGACCCGGGACTAGCGGAACCTACGAGCAGTACTTC
size: many
J: TRBJ2-7
V: TRBV29-1
D: TRBD2

CDR3: CASSFGAESYEQYF
DNA: TGCGCCAGCAGCTTCGGGGCAGAGTCCTACGAGCAGTACTTC
size: few
J: TRBJ2-7
V: TRBV5-1
D: -

CDR3: CASSPIQETQYF
DNA: TGTGCCAGCAGCCCGATACAAGAGACCCAGTACTTC
size: many
J: TRBJ2-5
V: TRBV3-1
D: -

CDR3: CASSYIGGGTDTQYF
DNA: TGTGCCAGCAGTTACATCGGCGGGGGAACAGATACGCAGTATTTT
size: few
J: TRBJ2-3
V: TRBV6-2/TRBV6-3
D: TRBD2

CDR3: CASSAVRGGMNEQFF
DNA: TGTGCCAGCAGCGCTGTGCGGGGGGGGATGAATGAGCAGTTCTTC
size: few
J: TRBJ2-1
V: TRBV11-2
D: TRBD2

CDR3: CASSQDGRKMFF
DNA: TGTGCCAGCAGCCAAGATGGGCGGAAGATGTTTTTT
size: -
J: TRBJ2-2
V: TRBV14
D: -

CDR3: CASVPSRTGDTGELFF
DNA: TGTGCCAGCGTCCCCTCCCGGACAGGCGACACCGGGGAGCTGTTTTTT
size: many
J: TRBJ2-2
V: TRBV12-3/TRBV12-4
D: TRBD1

CDR3: CASSLVASPNEQFF
DNA: TGTGCCAGCAGTTTAGTCGCTAGCCCAAATGAGCAGTTCTTC
size: many
J: TRBJ2-1
V: TRBV12-3/TRBV12-4
D: -

CDR3: CASTDASFYEQYF
DNA: TGTGCCAGCACAGACGCGTCTTTCTACGAGCAGTACTTC
size: many
J: TRBJ2-7
V: TRBV6-2/TRBV6-3
D: -

CDR3: CSALLARGWGTDTQYF
DNA: TGCAGTGCCCTCCTGGCCCGGGGTTGGGGCACAGATACGCAGTATTTT
size: few
J: TRBJ2-3
V: TRBV20-1
D: -

CDR3: CASRGLGPETQYF
DNA: TGCGCCAGCAGGGGTTTGGGGCCAGAGACCCAGTACTTC
size: many
J: TRBJ2-5
V: TRBV23-1
D: -

CDR3: CASIGGNGNEQFF
DNA: TGTGCCAGCATCGGAGGGAACGGCAATGAGCAGTTCTTC
size: -
J: TRBJ2-1
V: TRBV7-8
D: -

CDR3: CASSKAGQGAPSNQPQHF
DNA: TGTGCCAGCAGCAAAGCTGGACAGGGGGCGCCGAGCAATCAGCCCCAGCATTTT
size: many
J: TRBJ1-5
V: TRBV21-1
D: -

CDR3: CASSQDTSNQPQHF
DNA: TGTGCCAGCAGCCAAGATACTAGCAATCAGCCCCAGCATTTT
size: many
J: TRBJ1-5
V: TRBV3-1
D: -